The text below deals with one T cell receptor beta chain. The sample originates from a study of T-cell reconstitution after alpha-beta-depleted transplantation in children. This CDR3 is built from 15 residues. CDR1 SEHNR and CDR2 FQNEAQ come from the germline V gene (reference sequence). The V gene lost 2 bases and the J gene lost 4 bases, with 15 bases spanning the gap. Unique molecular identifiers were incorporated during preparation of the TCRbeta library. One entry per CDR3 protein results from TCRdb running MiXCR on the PCR reads. The sample includes 600,000 to 700,000 distinct CDR3 sequences, 13% of them seen just once.

Sequenced here: PBMCs, sampled before TCRalphabeta/CD19-depleted stem cell transplant. V and J are TRBV7-9 and TRBJ2-7; weak D call: TRBD1 (6 bases). The clonotype originates from a girl aged 2-10 years with congenital amegakaryocytic thrombocytopenia, due to receive a stem cell transplant. CDR3: CASSLYETGIYEQYF. The DNA for the CDR3 is TGTGCCAGCAGCTTATACGAGACAGGCATATACGAGCAGTACTTC. The variable domain in full, with the rest retrieved from reference TRBV7-9 and TRBJ2-7, is DTGVSQNPRHKITKRGQNVTFRCDPISEHNRLYWYRQTLGQGPEFLTYFQNEAQLEKSRLLSDRFSAERPKGSFSTLEIQRTEQGDSAMYLCASSLYETGIYEQYFGPGTRLTVT.